Shown below are 8 T cell receptor beta chains from a single sample sequenced in a study of graft-versus-host responses after intestinal transplantation. For these receptors, no antigen is known. Libraries were prepared by immunoSEQ multiplex PCR; TCRdb keeps only in-frame clonotypes and omits some of them. This table holds roughly 85,000 clones, approximately 90% found once. The sequencing used unstimulated CD8+ T cells sorted from spleen or lymph node cells, collected before transplant. The source is a human donor who was the organ donor for an intestinal transplant.

The chain employs TRBV5-6 and TRBJ2-7; a possible D gene is TRBD1 (5 bases). The CDR3 has 16 residues. V shed 0 bases and J shed 7 bases, with 20 bases lying between them. Germline V lookup: CDR1 SGHDT, CDR2 YYEEEE. This CDR3 is CASSLAATALPKEQYF. The DNA for the CDR3 is TGTGCCAGCAGCTTGGCTGCGACAGCGCTTCCCAAGGAGCAGTACTTC.

The rearrangement joins TRBV18 to TRBJ1-2; 8 nucleotides match TRBD1. This CDR3 has 14 amino acids. The V gene end was trimmed by 2 bases and the J gene end by 2 bases; junction bases not matched to a gene: 1. Looked up from germline, CDR1 is KGHSH and CDR2 is LQKENI. CDR3 sequence reads: CASSPTGGNYGYTF. The CDR3 region has the DNA TGTGCCAGCTCACCAACAGGGGGGAACTATGGCTACACCTTC.

V is TRBV5-4 and J is TRBJ2-7; 10 nucleotides match TRBD2. CDR3 length: 16 residues. V lost 4 bases to trimming and J lost 3 bases; unmatched junction nucleotides: 10. Germline V gene lookup returns CDR1 SGHNT and CDR2 YYREEE (reference sequence). The CDR3, as DNA: TGTGCCAGCAGCGACTACTTAGCGGGAGGCCTCTACGAGCAGTACTTC. It specifies CASSDYLAGGLYEQYF. Combining the CDR3 with reference TRBV5-4 and TRBJ2-7 gives the whole variable domain ETGVTQSPTHLIKTRGQQVTLRCSSQSGHNTVSWYQQALGQGPQFIFQYYREEENGRGNFPPRFSGLQFPNYSSELNVNALELDDSALYLCASSDYLAGGLYEQYFGPGTRLTVT.

The rearrangement uses TRBV10-3 and TRBJ2-7, with D possibly being TRBD1 or TRBD2 (5 bases each). The germline V and J ends were trimmed by 9 bases and 2 bases, with 14 bases remaining between them. The CDR3 sequence is 13 residues long. Germline V gene sequence: CDR1 ENHRY, CDR2 SYGVKD. The CDR3 reads CAIKGTGPYEQYF. CDR3 DNA sequence: TGTGCCATAAAGGGGACCGGGCCCTACGAGCAGTACTTC.

The chain has TRBV4-1 and TRBJ2-2; D is tentatively TRBD1 or TRBD2 (5 bases each). Looked up from germline, CDR1 is MGHRA and CDR2 is YSYEKL. The CDR3 is 15 amino acids. The germline V and J ends were trimmed by 4 bases and 1 base, with 10 bases remaining between them. The CDR3: CASSPSGGNTGELFF. The CDR3 DNA is TGCGCCAGCAGCCCTTCTGGGGGGAACACCGGGGAGCTGTTTTTT.

The chain carries TRBV27 and TRBJ1-1, with D uncertain. V shed 3 bases and J shed 6 bases, with 11 bases lying between them. Germline V gene sequence: CDR1 MNHEY, CDR2 SMNVEV (reference sequence). This CDR3 spans 13 amino acids. The CDR3 spells CASSFVGNSEAFF. The CDR3, as DNA: TGTGCCAGCAGTTTTGTTGGTAACTCTGAAGCTTTCTTT.

The chain links TRBV27 to TRBJ2-1; D gene uncertain. The CDR3 runs to 14 residues. Between the trimmed V and J ends, which lost 8 bases and 2 bases, there was a span of 13 bases. In germline, CDR1 is MNHEY, CDR2 SMNVEV (reference sequence). CDR3 protein: CASRHESPYNEQFF. In nucleotides, the CDR3 is TGTGCCAGCCGCCATGAGTCTCCCTACAATGAGCAGTTCTTC.

The rearrangement joins TRBV5-3 to TRBJ1-2; 8 bases fit TRBD1. TRBV5-3 is recorded as an ORF, its role being uncertain. The CDR3 sequence is 13 residues long. The ends lost 7 bases at V and 3 bases at J; junction bases unmatched: 5. The CDR3 reads CARPQGADYGYTF. The CDR3 DNA follows: TGTGCCAGACCGCAGGGGGCGGACTATGGCTACACCTTC.